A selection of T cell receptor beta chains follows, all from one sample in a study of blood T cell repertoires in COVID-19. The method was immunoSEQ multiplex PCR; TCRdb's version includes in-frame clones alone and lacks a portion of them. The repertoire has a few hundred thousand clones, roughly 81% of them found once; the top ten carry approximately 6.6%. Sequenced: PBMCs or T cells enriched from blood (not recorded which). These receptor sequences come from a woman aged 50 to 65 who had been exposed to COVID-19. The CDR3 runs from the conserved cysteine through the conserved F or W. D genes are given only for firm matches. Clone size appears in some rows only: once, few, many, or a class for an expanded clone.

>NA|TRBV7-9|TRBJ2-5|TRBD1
TGTGCCAGCAGCCTGGGACAGCTTGAAGAGACCCAGTACTTC
CASSLGQLEETQYF
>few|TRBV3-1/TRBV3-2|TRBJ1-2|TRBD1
TGTGCCAGCAGCCTAAGGACAGGCAACTATGGCTACACCTTC
CASSLRTGNYGYTF
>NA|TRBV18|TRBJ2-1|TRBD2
TGTGCCAGCTCACCAAGTGGACTAGCGGGGGACAATGAGCAGTTCTTC
CASSPSGLAGDNEQFF
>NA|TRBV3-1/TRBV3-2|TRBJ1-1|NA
TGTGCCAGCAGCCAAGATGAACCCTATGGCACTGAAGCTTTCTTT
CASSQDEPYGTEAFF
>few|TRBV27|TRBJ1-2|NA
TGTGCCAGCAGTTTTGGAGGGGACGGTTATGGCTACACCTTC
CASSFGGDGYGYTF
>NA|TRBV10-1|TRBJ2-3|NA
TGCGCCAGCCGAGGGGGAGATACGCAGTATTTT
CASRGGDTQYF
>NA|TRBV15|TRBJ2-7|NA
TGTGCCACCAGCAGAGACCGACAGCCTGAGCAGTACTTC
CATSRDRQPEQYF
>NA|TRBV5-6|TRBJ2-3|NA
TGTGCCAGCAGCAGACTTGACGGAGGGCTGACAGATACGCAGTATTTT
CASSRLDGGLTDTQYF
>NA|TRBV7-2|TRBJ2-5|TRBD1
TGTGCCAGCAGCTTAGTGGGACAGGGAGAGACCCAGTACTTC
CASSLVGQGETQYF
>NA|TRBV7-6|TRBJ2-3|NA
TGTGCCAGCAGCTTACTAACAGATACGCAGTATTTT
CASSLLTDTQYF
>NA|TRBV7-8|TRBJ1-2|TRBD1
TGTGCCAGCAGCTTAGACCCACACAGGGGGCAGGAGGGTGGCTACACCTTC
CASSLDPHRGQEGGYTF
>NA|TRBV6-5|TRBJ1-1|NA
TGTGCCAGCAGTTACTCGAACCACCGGACAAGACAGGCTTTCTTT
CASSYSNHRTRQAFF
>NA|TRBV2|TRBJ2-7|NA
TGTGCCAGCAGTTGGCGGGGTGCCCTGGAGCAGTACTTC
CASSWRGALEQYF
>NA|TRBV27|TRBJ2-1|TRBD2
TGTGCCAGCAGTTCCCGATCTAGCGGGAGCTACAATGAGCAGTTCTTC
CASSSRSSGSYNEQFF
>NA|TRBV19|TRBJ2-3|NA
TGTGCCAGTAGTATAGGTTACGGGAAGGATACGCAGTATTTT
CASSIGYGKDTQYF
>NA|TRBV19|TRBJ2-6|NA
TGTGCCAGTAGTGACCTGCGGCCCGGGGCCAACGTCCTGACTTTC
CASSDLRPGANVLTF
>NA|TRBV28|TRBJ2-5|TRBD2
TGTGCCAGCAGTTACCTACTCGGACTAGCGGGGGGCTCATCCCAAGAGACCCAGTACTTC
CASSYLLGLAGGSSQETQYF
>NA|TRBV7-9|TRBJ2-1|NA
TGTGCCAGCAGCTCCCGGGGGGCCCCCTACAATGAGCAGTTCTTC
CASSSRGAPYNEQFF